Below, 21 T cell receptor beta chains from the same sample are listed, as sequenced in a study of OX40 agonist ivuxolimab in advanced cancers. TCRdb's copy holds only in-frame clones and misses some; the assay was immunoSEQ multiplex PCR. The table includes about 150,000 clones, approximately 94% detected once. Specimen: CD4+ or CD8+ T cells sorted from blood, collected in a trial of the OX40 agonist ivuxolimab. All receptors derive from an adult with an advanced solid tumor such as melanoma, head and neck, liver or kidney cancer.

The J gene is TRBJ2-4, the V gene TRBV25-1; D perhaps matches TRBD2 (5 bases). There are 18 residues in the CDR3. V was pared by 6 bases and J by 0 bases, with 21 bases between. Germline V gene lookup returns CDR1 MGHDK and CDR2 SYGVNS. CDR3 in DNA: TGTGCCAGCAGAGGACTTATTAAGGAGATTTTAGCCAAAAACATTCAGTACTTC. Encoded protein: CASRGLIKEILAKNIQYF.

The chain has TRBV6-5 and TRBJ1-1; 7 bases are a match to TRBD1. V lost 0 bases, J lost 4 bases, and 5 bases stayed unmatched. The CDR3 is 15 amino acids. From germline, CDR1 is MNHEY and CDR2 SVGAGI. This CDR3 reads CASSYSARGGTEAFF. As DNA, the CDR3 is TGTGCCAGCAGTTACTCTGCCAGGGGGGGCACTGAAGCTTTCTTT.

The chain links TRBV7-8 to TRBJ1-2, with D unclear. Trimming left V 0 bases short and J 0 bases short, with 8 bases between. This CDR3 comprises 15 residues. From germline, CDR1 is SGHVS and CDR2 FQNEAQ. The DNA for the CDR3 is TGTGCCAGCAGCTTAGCCGTAGTAGCTAACTATGGCTACACCTTC. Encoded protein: CASSLAVVANYGYTF. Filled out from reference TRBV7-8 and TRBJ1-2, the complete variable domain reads GAGVSQSPRYKVAKRGQDVALRCDPISGHVSLFWYQQALGQGPEFLTYFQNEAQLDKSGLPSDRFFAERPEGSVSTLKIQRTQQEDSAVYLCASSLAVVANYGYTFGSGTRLTVV.

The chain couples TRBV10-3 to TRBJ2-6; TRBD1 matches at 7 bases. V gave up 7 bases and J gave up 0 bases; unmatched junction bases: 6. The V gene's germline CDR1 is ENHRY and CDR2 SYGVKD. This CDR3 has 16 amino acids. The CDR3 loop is CAITRDRASGANVLTF. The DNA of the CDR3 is TGTGCCATCACCCGGGACAGAGCCTCTGGGGCCAACGTCCTGACTTTC.

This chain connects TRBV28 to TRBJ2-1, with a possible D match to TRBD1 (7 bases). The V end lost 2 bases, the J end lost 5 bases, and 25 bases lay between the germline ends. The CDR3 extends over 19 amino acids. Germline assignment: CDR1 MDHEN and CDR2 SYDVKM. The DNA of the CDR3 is TGTGCCAGCAGTTTACGGGGACAGATTATAGCGGAACACCACAATGAGCAGTTCTTC. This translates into CASSLRGQIIAEHHNEQFF.

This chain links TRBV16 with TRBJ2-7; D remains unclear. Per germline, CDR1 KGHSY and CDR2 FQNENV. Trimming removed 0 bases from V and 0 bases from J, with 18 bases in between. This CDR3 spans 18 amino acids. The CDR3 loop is CASSQSIATMIDSYEQYF. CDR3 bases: TGTGCCAGCAGCCAATCGATCGCTACAATGATCGACTCCTACGAGCAGTACTTC.

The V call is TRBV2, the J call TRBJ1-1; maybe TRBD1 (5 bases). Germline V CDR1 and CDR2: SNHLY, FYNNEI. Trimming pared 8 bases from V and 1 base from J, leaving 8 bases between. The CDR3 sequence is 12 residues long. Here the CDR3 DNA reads TGTGCCAGCCCCGGGGGGAACACTGAAGCTTTCTTT. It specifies CASPGGNTEAFF.

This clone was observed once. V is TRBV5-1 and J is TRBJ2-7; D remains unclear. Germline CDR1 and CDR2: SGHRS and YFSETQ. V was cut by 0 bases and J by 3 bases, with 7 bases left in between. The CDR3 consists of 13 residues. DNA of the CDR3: TGCGCCAGCAGCTTGGGGTCCTTCTACGAGCAGTACTTC. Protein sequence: CASSLGSFYEQYF.

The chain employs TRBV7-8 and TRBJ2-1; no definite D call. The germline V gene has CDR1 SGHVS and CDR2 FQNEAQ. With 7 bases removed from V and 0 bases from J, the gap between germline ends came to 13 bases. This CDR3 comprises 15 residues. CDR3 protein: CASKTGSSSYNEQFF. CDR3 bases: TGTGCCAGCAAGACGGGCTCCAGCTCCTACAATGAGCAGTTCTTC.

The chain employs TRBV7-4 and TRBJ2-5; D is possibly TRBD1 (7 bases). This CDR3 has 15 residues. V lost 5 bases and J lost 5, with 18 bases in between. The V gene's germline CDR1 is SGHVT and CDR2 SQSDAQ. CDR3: CASSLSGSRGETQYF. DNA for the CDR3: TGTGCCAGCAGCCTCAGCGGGTCCAGGGGGGAGACCCAGTACTTC. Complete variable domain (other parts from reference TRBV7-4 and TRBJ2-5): GAGVSQSPRYKVAKRGRDVALRCDSISGHVTLYWYRQTLGQGSEVLTYSQSDAQRDKSGRPSGRFSAERPERSVSTLKIQRTEQGDSAVYLCASSLSGSRGETQYFGPGTRLLVL.

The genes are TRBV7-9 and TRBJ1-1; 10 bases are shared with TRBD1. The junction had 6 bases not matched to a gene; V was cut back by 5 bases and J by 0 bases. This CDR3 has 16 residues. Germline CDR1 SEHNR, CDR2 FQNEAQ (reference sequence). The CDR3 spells CASSEGQGGLNTEAFF. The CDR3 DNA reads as TGTGCCAGCAGCGAAGGACAGGGGGGATTGAACACTGAAGCTTTCTTT.

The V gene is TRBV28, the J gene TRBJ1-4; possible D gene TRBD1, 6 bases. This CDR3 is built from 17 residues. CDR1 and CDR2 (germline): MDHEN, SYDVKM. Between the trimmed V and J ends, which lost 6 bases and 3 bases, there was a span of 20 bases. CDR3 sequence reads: CASRVGGRWVANEKLFF. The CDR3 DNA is TGTGCCAGCAGGGTCGGGGGCCGCTGGGTCGCTAATGAAAAACTGTTTTTT.

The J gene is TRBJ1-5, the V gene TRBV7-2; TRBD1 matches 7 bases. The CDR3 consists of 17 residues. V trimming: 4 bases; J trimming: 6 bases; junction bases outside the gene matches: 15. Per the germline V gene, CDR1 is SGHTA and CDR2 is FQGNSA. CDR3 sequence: CASSSTGALGGGQPQHF. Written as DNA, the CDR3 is TGTGCCAGCAGCTCTACAGGGGCGCTCGGAGGGGGTCAGCCCCAGCATTTT.

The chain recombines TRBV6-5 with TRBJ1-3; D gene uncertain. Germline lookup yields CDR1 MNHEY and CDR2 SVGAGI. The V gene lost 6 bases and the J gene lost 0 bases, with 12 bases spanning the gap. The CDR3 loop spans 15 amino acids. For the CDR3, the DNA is TGTGCCAGCAGCTCCGTAACATCCTCTGGAAACACCATATATTTT. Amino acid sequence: CASSSVTSSGNTIYF.

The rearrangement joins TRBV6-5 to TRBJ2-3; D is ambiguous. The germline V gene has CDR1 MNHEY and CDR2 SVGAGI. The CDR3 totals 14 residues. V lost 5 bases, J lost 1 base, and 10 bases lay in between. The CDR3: CASSRMDRTDTQYF. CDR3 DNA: TGTGCCAGCAGTAGGATGGATCGCACAGATACGCAGTATTTT.

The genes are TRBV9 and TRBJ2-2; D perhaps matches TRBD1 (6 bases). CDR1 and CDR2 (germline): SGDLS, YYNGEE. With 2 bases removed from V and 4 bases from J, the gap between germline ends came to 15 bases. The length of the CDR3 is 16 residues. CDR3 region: CASSVDRRFGTGELFF. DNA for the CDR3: TGTGCCAGCAGCGTTGACAGGCGTTTCGGCACCGGGGAGCTGTTTTTT.

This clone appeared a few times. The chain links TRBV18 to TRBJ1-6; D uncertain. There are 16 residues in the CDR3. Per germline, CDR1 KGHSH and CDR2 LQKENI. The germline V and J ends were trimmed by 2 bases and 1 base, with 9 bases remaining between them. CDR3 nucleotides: TGTGCCAGCTCACCAAGCCCTGGGTCCTATAATTCACCCCTCCACTTT. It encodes CASSPSPGSYNSPLHF.

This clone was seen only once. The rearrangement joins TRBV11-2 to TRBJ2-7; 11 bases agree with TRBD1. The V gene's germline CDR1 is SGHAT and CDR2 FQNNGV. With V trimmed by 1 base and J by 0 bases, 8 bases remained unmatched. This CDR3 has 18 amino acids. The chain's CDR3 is CASSLAPMGTGGSYEQYF. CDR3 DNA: TGTGCCAGCAGCTTAGCCCCAATGGGGACAGGGGGCTCCTACGAGCAGTACTTC.

The DNA of the CDR3 is TGCGCCAGCACCCCAGGGGGCGTAGAAAAACTGTTTTTT. The encoded protein is CASTPGGVEKLFF. The chain links TRBV5-1 to TRBJ1-4; 8 bases line up with TRBD1. In germline, CDR1 is SGHRS, CDR2 YFSETQ. The V segment lost 6 bases and the J segment 8 bases; nucleotides outside the gene matches: 6. The CDR3 loop spans 13 amino acids.

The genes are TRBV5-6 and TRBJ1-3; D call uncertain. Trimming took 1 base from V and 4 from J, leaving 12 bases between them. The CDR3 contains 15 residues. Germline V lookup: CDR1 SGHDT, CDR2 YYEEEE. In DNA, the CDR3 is TGTGCCAGCAGCTTGAGCCGGCCAAGGGGAAACACCATATATTTT. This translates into CASSLSRPRGNTIYF.

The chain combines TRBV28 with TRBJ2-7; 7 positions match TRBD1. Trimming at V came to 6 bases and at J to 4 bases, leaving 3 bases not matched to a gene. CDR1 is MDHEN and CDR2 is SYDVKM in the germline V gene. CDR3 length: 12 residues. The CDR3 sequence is CASRGQPYEQYF. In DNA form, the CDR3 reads TGTGCCAGCAGGGGACAGCCTTACGAGCAGTACTTC.